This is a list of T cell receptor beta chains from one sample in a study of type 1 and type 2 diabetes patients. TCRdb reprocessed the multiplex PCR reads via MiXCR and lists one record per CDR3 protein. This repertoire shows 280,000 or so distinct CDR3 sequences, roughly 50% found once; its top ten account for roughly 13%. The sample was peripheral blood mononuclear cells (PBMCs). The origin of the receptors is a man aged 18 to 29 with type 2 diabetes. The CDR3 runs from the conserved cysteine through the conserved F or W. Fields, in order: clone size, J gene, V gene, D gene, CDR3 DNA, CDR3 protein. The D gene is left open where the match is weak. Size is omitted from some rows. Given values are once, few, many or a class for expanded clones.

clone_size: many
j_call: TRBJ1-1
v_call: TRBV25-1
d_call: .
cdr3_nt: TGTGCCAGCTCCAGACAGAACACTGAAGCTTTCTTT
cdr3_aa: CASSRQNTEAFF

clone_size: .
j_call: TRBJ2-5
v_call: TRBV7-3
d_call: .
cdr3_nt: TGTGCCAGCAGCTTAACTGAGCGTCGGAATGAGCAGTACTTC
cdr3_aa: CASSLTERRNEQYF

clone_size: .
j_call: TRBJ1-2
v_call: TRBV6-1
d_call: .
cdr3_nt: TGTGCCAGCAGTGAGACGCCAACCTACACCTTC
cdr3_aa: CASSETPTYTF

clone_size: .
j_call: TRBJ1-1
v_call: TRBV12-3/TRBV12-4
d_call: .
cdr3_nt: TGTGCCAGCAGCGTAATGGGCTCCGGTGGCACTGAAGCTTTCTTT
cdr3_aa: CASSVMGSGGTEAFF

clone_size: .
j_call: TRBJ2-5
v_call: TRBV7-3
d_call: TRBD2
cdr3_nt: TGTGCCAGCAGCTTGATGCCGGGACTAGCGGGAGAAGAGACCCAGTACTTC
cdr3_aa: CASSLMPGLAGEETQYF

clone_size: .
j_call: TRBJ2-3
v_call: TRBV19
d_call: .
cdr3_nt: TGTGCCACCCGACGGCGATCAGGGAAGGAAGGCACAGATACGCAGTATTTT
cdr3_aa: CATRRRSGKEGTDTQYF

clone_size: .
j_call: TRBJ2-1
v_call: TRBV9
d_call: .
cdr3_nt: TGTGCCAGCAGCGTAAAATCCGGGCTAGACGTCTACAATGAGCAGTTCTTC
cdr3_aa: CASSVKSGLDVYNEQFF

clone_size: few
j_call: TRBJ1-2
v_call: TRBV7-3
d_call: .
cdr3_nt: TGTGCCAGCAGCCCTCCCGCGCGTGAGTCCGGGGACTATGGCTACACCTTC
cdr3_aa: CASSPPARESGDYGYTF

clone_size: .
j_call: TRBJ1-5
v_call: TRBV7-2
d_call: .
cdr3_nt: TGTGCCAGCAGCTTAGAACGTGGGCCCCAGCATTTT
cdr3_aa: CASSLERGPQHF

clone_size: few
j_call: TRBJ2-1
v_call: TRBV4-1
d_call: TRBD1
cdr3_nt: TGCGCCAGCAGCGGGGACAGGGCCTACAATGAGCAGTTCTTC
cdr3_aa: CASSGDRAYNEQFF

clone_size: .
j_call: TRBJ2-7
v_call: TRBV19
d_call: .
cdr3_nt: TGTACCAGTAGTATAAAGGGGCGGGCACCGCGGGAGCAGTACTTC
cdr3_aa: CTSSIKGRAPREQYF

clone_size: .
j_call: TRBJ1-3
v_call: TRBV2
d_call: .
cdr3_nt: TGTGCCAGCTCGACTCAGGGGAGAGTACAAGGGTTTAAGGGAAACACCATATATTTT
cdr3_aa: CASSTQGRVQGFKGNTIYF

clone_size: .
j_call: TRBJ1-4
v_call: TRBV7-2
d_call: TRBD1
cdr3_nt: TGTGCCAGCTCAGGACAGGGGGGTTCGAATAATGAAAAACTGTTTTTT
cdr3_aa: CASSGQGGSNNEKLFF

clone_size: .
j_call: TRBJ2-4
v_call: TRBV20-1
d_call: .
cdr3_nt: TGCAGTGCTAGAGACAGACAACTAAACATTCAGTACTTC
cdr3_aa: CSARDRQLNIQYF

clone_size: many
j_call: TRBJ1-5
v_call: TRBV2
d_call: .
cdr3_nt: TGTGCCAGCACCGAGGGGGGGGGCAATCAGCCCCAGCATTTT
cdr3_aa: CASTEGGGNQPQHF

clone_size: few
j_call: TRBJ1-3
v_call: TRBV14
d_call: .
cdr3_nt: TGTGCCAGCAGCCAAGTGGCTGGCAGTCAAGTCTCTGGAAACACCATATATTTT
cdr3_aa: CASSQVAGSQVSGNTIYF

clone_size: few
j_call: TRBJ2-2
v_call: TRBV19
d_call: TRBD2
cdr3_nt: TGTGCCAGTAAAAATCAAGGGAGGGCGAACACCGGGGAGCTGTTTTTT
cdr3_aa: CASKNQGRANTGELFF

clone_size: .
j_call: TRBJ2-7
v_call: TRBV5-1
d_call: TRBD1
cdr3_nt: TGCGCCAGCAGCACGGGACAGGGAAGAAACGAGCAGTACTTC
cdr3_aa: CASSTGQGRNEQYF

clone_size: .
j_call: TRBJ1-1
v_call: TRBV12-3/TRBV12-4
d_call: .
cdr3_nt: TGTGCCAGCAGTTTGGGGCCTAGCATGATCACTGAAGCTTTCTTT
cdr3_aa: CASSLGPSMITEAFF

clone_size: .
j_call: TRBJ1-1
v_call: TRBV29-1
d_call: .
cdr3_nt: TGCAGCGTGGGAAGCCTTTTGGTTGAAGCTTTCTTT
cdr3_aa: CSVGSLLVEAFF

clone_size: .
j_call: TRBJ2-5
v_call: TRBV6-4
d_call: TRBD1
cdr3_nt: TGTGCCAGCAGTTCTCGGACAGGGGTTCAAGAGACCCAGTACTTC
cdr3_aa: CASSSRTGVQETQYF

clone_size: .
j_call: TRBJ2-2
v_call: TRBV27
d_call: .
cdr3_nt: TGTGCCAGCAGAACCTCACCCCTTCCGCCCGGGGAGCTGTTTTTT
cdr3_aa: CASRTSPLPPGELFF

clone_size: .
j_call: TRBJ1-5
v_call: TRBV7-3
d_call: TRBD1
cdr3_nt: TGTGCCAGCAGCGACGGGACAGGGGGCGCGCGGATACGGAGCAATCAGCCCCAGCATTTT
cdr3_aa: CASSDGTGGARIRSNQPQHF

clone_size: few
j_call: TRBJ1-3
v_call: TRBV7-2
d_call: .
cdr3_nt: TGTGCCAGCAGCTCCGACAGCTCTGGAAACACCATATATTTT
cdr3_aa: CASSSDSSGNTIYF

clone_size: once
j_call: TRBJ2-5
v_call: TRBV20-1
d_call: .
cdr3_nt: TGCAGTGCTTCTCCGGGACCCCGATTATTCCAAGAGACCCAGTACTTC
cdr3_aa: CSASPGPRLFQETQYF

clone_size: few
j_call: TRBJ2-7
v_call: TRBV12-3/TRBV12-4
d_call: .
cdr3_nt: TGTGCCAGCAGTCAACTGGTTTACGAGCAGTACTTC
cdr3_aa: CASSQLVYEQYF

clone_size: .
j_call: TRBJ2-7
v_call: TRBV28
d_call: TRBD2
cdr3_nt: TGTGCCATCAGTGTAGTGCGGCGGGAGGAGGGCTACGGGCAGTACTTC
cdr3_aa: CAISVVRREEGYGQYF

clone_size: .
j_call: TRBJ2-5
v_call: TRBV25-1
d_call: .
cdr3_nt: TGTGCCAGCAGCCAGGGTCGGACTCTACAAGAGACCCAGTACTTC
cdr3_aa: CASSQGRTLQETQYF

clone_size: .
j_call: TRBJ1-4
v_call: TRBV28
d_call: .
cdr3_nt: TGTGCCAGCAGTTCCCCAGGGTCAGCAACTAATGAAAAACTGTTTTTT
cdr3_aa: CASSSPGSATNEKLFF

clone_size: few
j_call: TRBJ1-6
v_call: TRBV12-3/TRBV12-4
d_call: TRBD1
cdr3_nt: TGTGCCAGCAGGTACAGGGGTGGTTCACCCCTCCACTTT
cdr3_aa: CASRYRGGSPLHF

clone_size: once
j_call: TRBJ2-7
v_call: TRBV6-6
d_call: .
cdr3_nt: TGTGCCAGCAGTGTTTCCGGGGCCCATAGCTCCTACGAGCAGTACTTC
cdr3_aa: CASSVSGAHSSYEQYF

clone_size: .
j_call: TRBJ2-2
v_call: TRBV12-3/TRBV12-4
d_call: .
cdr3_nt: TGTGCCAGCAGGGATTCTAGCGCCGGGGAGCTGTTTTTT
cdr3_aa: CASRDSSAGELFF

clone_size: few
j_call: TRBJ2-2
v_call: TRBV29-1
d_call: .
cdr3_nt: TGCAGCGTTCTGATGGGGAGCACCGGGGAGCTGTTTTTT
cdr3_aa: CSVLMGSTGELFF

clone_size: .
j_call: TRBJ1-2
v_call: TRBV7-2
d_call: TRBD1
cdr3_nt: TGTGCCAGCAGTTTCATCAGGGGGCCCGGCTACACCTTC
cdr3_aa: CASSFIRGPGYTF

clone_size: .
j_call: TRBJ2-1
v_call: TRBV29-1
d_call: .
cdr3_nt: TGCAGCGTGGAGGGGGACCCCAATGAGCAGTTCTTC
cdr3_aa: CSVEGDPNEQFF

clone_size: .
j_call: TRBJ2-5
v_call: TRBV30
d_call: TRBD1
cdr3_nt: TGTGCCCGGAGTTTCGACAGGGGGCGAGGAGAGACCCAGTACTTC
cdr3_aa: CARSFDRGRGETQYF

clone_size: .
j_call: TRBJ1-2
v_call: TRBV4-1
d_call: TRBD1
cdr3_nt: TGCGCCAGCAGCCAAGCGACAGGGAGCGACTACTACACCTTC
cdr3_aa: CASSQATGSDYYTF

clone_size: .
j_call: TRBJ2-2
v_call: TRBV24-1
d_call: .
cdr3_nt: TGTGCCACGTCGGTGGGGGGGCTGCGGACCGGGGAGCTGTTTTTT
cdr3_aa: CATSVGGLRTGELFF

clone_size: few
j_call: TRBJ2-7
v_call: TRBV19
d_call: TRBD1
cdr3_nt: TGTGCCAGTAGTAGCAGCGGACAGGGAACCTACGAGCAGTACTTC
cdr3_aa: CASSSSGQGTYEQYF

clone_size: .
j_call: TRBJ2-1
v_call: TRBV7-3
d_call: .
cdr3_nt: TGTGCCAGCAGGGCGGACAATGAGCAGTTCTTC
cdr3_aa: CASRADNEQFF

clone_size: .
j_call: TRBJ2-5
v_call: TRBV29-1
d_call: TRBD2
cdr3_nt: TGCAGCGTTGGACTAGCGGGGGGGCAAGAGACCCAGTACTTC
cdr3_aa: CSVGLAGGQETQYF

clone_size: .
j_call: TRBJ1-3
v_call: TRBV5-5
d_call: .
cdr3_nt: TGTGCCAGCAGCTTGGGCCTGGGGGGACCCGGGAACACCATATATTTT
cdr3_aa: CASSLGLGGPGNTIYF

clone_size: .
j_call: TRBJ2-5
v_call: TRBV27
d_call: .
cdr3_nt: TGTGCCAGCAGTTTTATGAGGGGTGAGACCCAGTACTTC
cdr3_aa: CASSFMRGETQYF

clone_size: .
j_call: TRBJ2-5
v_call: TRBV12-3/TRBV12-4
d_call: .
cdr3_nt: TGTGCCAGCAGGCGGAACCGAGAGACCCAGTACTTC
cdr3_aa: CASRRNRETQYF

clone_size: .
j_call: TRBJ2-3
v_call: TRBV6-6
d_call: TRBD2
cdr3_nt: TGTGCCAGCAGTTACTCGGAGGGACTATTCACAGATACGCAGTATTTT
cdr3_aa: CASSYSEGLFTDTQYF